These 19 T cell receptor beta chains came from one sample sequenced in a study of OX40 agonist ivuxolimab in advanced cancers. Some clones are missing from TCRdb's copy, which holds only in-frame ones; the method was immunoSEQ multiplex PCR. The table has 55,000 to 65,000 clones, 75% to 90% seen once. The source material was CD4+ or CD8+ T cells sorted from blood, sampled in a trial of the OX40 agonist ivuxolimab. The receptors here all came from an adult with an advanced solid tumor such as melanoma, head and neck, liver or kidney cancer.

The sample holds one count of this clone. The V call is TRBV7-2, the J call TRBJ1-2; weak D call: TRBD1 (5 bases). The ends were cut back, 1 base at V and 7 bases at J, with 16 bases in the middle. Germline-derived CDR1 and CDR2 are SGHTA and FQGNSA. This CDR3 is built from 15 residues. The CDR3 spells CASSLVMQGWGGYTF. CDR3 in DNA: TGTGCCAGCAGCTTAGTGATGCAGGGTTGGGGTGGCTACACCTTC.

CDR3 amino acids: CASSFGLAVGETQYF. CDR3 bases: TGTGCCAGCAGTTTCGGGCTAGCAGTCGGGGAGACCCAGTACTTC. The V and J genes are TRBV27 and TRBJ2-5; tentatively, D is TRBD2 (5 bases). Deletions cut 3 bases from V and 5 bases from J, with 16 bases between. CDR1 is MNHEY and CDR2 is SMNVEV in the germline V gene (reference sequence). The CDR3 totals 15 residues.

This clone was seen just once. The V and J genes are TRBV6-1 and TRBJ1-2, with 7 bases aligning to TRBD1. J gave up 4 bases and V 4 bases, and 6 bases lay outside the gene matches. This CDR3 is built from 14 residues. Germline CDR1 reads MNHNS; CDR2 reads SASEGT. This CDR3 is CASSAAGGGYGYTF. The DNA of the CDR3 is TGTGCCAGCAGTGCCGCAGGGGGAGGCTATGGCTACACCTTC.

The chain recombines TRBV18 with TRBJ2-3; no reliable D call. Germline lookup yields CDR1 KGHSH and CDR2 LQKENI. The CDR3 spans 14 residues. Trimming pared 2 bases from V and 3 bases from J, leaving 9 bases between. CDR3 nucleotides: TGTGCCAGCTCACCAAGAGGATGGACAGATACGCAGTATTTT. Translated, it gives CASSPRGWTDTQYF.

The CDR3 spells CASSYGLFSGNTIYF. As DNA, the CDR3 is TGTGCCAGCAGTTACGGCCTGTTCTCTGGAAACACCATATATTTT. The chain couples TRBV6-5 to TRBJ1-3; the D is unclear. Germline V gene data show CDR1 as MNHEY and CDR2 as SVGAGI. This CDR3 contains 15 residues. The V end was cut by 2 bases, the J end by 0 bases, with 8 bases between.

The CDR3 protein is CASSFGGLPSQETQYF. In nucleotides, the CDR3 is TGCGCCAGCAGCTTCGGGGGACTACCCTCCCAAGAGACCCAGTACTTC. The genes are TRBV5-1 and TRBJ2-5, with 7 bases aligning to TRBD2. This CDR3 comprises 16 residues. Germline V gene lookup returns CDR1 SGHRS and CDR2 YFSETQ. V gave up 2 bases and J gave up 1 base; unmatched junction bases: 8.

The chain uses TRBV5-4 and TRBJ2-5; D is perhaps TRBD1 (5 bases). The V end was cut by 4 bases, the J end by 4 bases, with 5 bases between. There are 11 residues in the CDR3. Germline V lookup: CDR1 SGHNT, CDR2 YYREEE (reference sequence). The DNA of the CDR3 is TGTGCCAGCAGCAGGGGAGAGACCCAGTACTTC. This codes for CASSRGETQYF.

The chain couples TRBV29-1 to TRBJ1-2; D ambiguous. There are 12 residues in the CDR3. Germline lookup yields CDR1 SQVTM and CDR2 ANQGSEA. Trimming cost V 3 bases and J 3 bases, with 8 bases left between them. The CDR3 sequence: CSVDGSDYGYTF. CDR3 coding DNA: TGCAGCGTTGATGGGAGCGACTATGGCTACACCTTC. The whole variable domain, remainder taken from reference TRBV29-1 and TRBJ1-2, is SAVISQKPSRDICQRGTSLTIQCQVDSQVTMMFWYRQQPGQSLTLIATANQGSEATYESGFVIDKFPISRPNLTFSTLTVSNMSPEDSSIYLCSVDGSDYGYTFGSGTRLTVV.

The V and J genes are TRBV4-2 and TRBJ1-4; 9 bases fit TRBD1. In germline, CDR1 is LGHNA, CDR2 YNFKEQ. The CDR3 covers 14 residues. With V trimmed by 4 bases and J by 7 bases, 4 bases remained unmatched. CDR3 sequence (DNA): TGTGCCAGCAGCCTCCTGGGACAGGGTGAAAAACTGTTTTTT. It translates to CASSLLGQGEKLFF.

The V call is TRBV5-4, the J call TRBJ2-5; 7 bases are shared with TRBD1. In germline, CDR1 is SGHNT, CDR2 YYREEE (reference sequence). V gave up 1 base and J gave up 2 bases; unmatched junction bases: 11. This CDR3 spans 17 amino acids. CDR3 coding DNA: TGTGCCAGCAGCTTGAAGCTTACCACAGGGGCGCAAGAGACCCAGTACTTC. It specifies CASSLKLTTGAQETQYF. The full variable domain, rest sourced from reference TRBV5-4 and TRBJ2-5, is ETGVTQSPTHLIKTRGQQVTLRCSSQSGHNTVSWYQQALGQGPQFIFQYYREEENGRGNFPPRFSGLQFPNYSSELNVNALELDDSALYLCASSLKLTTGAQETQYFGPGTRLLVL.

The chain is built from TRBV6-1 and TRBJ2-3; no firm D call. Germline values: CDR1 MNHNS, CDR2 SASEGT. Trimming removed 6 bases from V and 2 bases from J, with 9 bases in between. The CDR3 is made up of 13 amino acids. The CDR3 bases are TGTGCCAGCAGACGGACCTACACAGATACGCAGTATTTT. Translation gives CASRRTYTDTQYF.

This chain links TRBV18 with TRBJ1-5; D is perhaps TRBD1 (5 bases). The CDR3 runs to 13 residues. Per germline, CDR1 KGHSH and CDR2 LQKENI. Trimming cost V 3 bases and J 6 bases, with 9 bases left between them. The CDR3 loop is CASSPGRFQPQHF. CDR3 bases: TGTGCCAGCTCACCGGGACGATTTCAGCCCCAGCATTTT.

The chain couples TRBV19 to TRBJ1-3; D call uncertain. The germline gives CDR1 LNHDA, CDR2 SQIVND (reference sequence). This CDR3 region has 13 residues. Trimming took 4 bases from V and 0 from J, leaving 4 bases between them. The CDR3, as DNA: TGTGCCAGTAGTAAAAGCTCTGGAAACACCATATATTTT. Its protein product is CASSKSSGNTIYF. The variable domain in full, completed from reference TRBV19 and TRBJ1-3, reads DGGITQSPKYLFRKEGQNVTLSCEQNLNHDAMYWYRQDPGQGLRLIYYSQIVNDFQKGDIAEGYSVSREKKESFPLTVTSAQKNPTAFYLCASSKSSGNTIYFGEGSWLTVV.

The J gene is TRBJ1-1, the V gene TRBV2; D gene ambiguous. Germline V gene lookup returns CDR1 SNHLY and CDR2 FYNNEI. V was pared by 4 bases and J by 0 bases, with 9 bases between. This CDR3 spans 14 amino acids. CDR3 DNA sequence: TGTGCCAGCAGTGTTCTGGCAGTGAACACTGAAGCTTTCTTT. Translation gives CASSVLAVNTEAFF.

V and J are TRBV4-3 and TRBJ1-5; perhaps TRBD1 as D (5 bases). Germline V gene sequence: CDR1 LGHNA, CDR2 YSLEER. Trimming pared 0 bases from V and 6 bases from J, leaving 12 bases between. CDR3 length: 15 residues. Here the CDR3 DNA reads TGCGCCAGCAGCCAAGATGGGACTTTAGCTCAGCCCCAGCATTTT. Its protein is CASSQDGTLAQPQHF.

The rearrangement joins TRBV9 to TRBJ2-2, with 10 bases that match TRBD2. Germline V gene data show CDR1 as SGDLS and CDR2 as YYNGEE. With 0 bases clipped from V and 5 bases from J, the junction kept 4 bases outside the gene matches. The CDR3 length is 16 residues. The CDR3 sequence: CASSVGVAGGTGELFF. CDR3 DNA: TGTGCCAGCAGCGTAGGGGTAGCGGGGGGAACCGGGGAGCTGTTTTTT. The whole variable domain, filled in from reference TRBV9 and TRBJ2-2, reads DSGVTQTPKHLITATGQRVTLRCSPRSGDLSVYWYQQSLDQGLQFLIQYYNGEERAKGNILERFSAQQFPDLHSELNLSSLELGDSALYFCASSVGVAGGTGELFFGEGSRLTVL.

This clone appeared once. The rearrangement links TRBV5-6 to TRBJ2-7, with D possibly matching TRBD2 (6 bases). The germline V and J ends were trimmed by 1 base and 1 base, with 9 bases remaining between them. This CDR3 region has 14 residues. The germline V gene has CDR1 SGHDT and CDR2 YYEEEE. The CDR3 loop is CASSLPGRSYEQYF. The DNA of the CDR3 is TGTGCCAGCAGCTTGCCGGGGAGGTCCTACGAGCAGTACTTC.

The chain links TRBV19 to TRBJ1-2; no definite D call. The CDR3 covers 16 residues. The ends were cut back, 5 bases at V and 4 bases at J, with 20 bases in the middle. Germline assignment: CDR1 LNHDA and CDR2 SQIVND (reference sequence). The CDR3 DNA reads TGTGCCAGTAGTGTCGCTTGGGGAGACAATAGCTATGGCTACACCTTC. Its translation: CASSVAWGDNSYGYTF. The full variable domain, with the rest looked up from reference TRBV19 and TRBJ1-2, is DGGITQSPKYLFRKEGQNVTLSCEQNLNHDAMYWYRQDPGQGLRLIYYSQIVNDFQKGDIAEGYSVSREKKESFPLTVTSAQKNPTAFYLCASSVAWGDNSYGYTFGSGTRLTVV.

The chain links TRBV6-6 to TRBJ1-1; no firm D call. CDR1 and CDR2 (germline): MNHNY, SVGAGI (reference sequence). Between the trimmed V and J ends, which lost 5 bases and 1 base, there was a span of 11 bases. CDR3 length: 14 residues. As DNA, the CDR3 is TGTGCCAGCAGTGCCGGTACATCGAACACTGAAGCTTTCTTT. The encoded protein is CASSAGTSNTEAFF.